Shown below are 21 T cell receptor beta chains from a single sample sequenced in a study of PD-L1 blockade in urothelial cancer. Clones were read by immunoSEQ multiplex PCR, and TCRdb kept only the in-frame ones, dropping some. The table lists 35,000 to 40,000 clones, 75% to 95% of them singletons. Material: PBMCs, obtained around atezolizumab (anti-PD-L1) treatment. The receptors originated from a man between 65 and 85 years old with urothelial cancer.

The rearrangement links TRBV5-1 to TRBJ1-1; 8 nucleotides agree with TRBD1. Unmatched junction bases numbered 6, after V lost 4 bases and J lost 1 base. Germline V CDR1 and CDR2: SGHRS, YFSETQ. This CDR3 is 15 amino acids long. Written as DNA, the CDR3 is TGCGCCAGCAGCACCTCCGGGACAGGGAACACTGAAGCTTTCTTT. Protein: CASSTSGTGNTEAFF. The variable domain in full, with the rest retrieved from reference TRBV5-1 and TRBJ1-1, is KAGVTQTPRYLIKTRGQQVTLSCSPISGHRSVSWYQQTPGQGLQFLFEYFSETQRNKGNFPGRFSGRQFSNSRSEMNVSTLELGDSALYLCASSTSGTGNTEAFFGQGTRLTVV.

The chain is built from TRBV6-6 and TRBJ2-2; 9 bases match TRBD1. CDR1 MNHNY and CDR2 SVGAGI come from the germline V gene (reference sequence). The CDR3 is made up of 16 amino acids. V shed 6 bases and J 1 base; nucleotides not matched to a gene: 6. The CDR3 sequence is CASSQAGQGNTGELFF. As DNA, the CDR3 is TGTGCCAGCAGCCAAGCGGGACAGGGGAACACCGGGGAGCTGTTTTTT.

The chain combines TRBV4-1 with TRBJ2-3; weak D call: TRBD2 (5 bases). Trimming removed 1 base from V and 6 bases from J, with 11 bases in between. This CDR3 spans 14 amino acids. Germline CDR1 reads MGHRA; CDR2 reads YSYEKL. CDR3 in amino acids: CASSQGGVGDTQYF. The CDR3 nucleotides read TGCGCCAGCAGCCAAGGGGGAGTAGGGGATACGCAGTATTTT.

This clone occurred a few times. The chain couples TRBV29-1 to TRBJ2-1; 8 bases are shared with TRBD1. Germline-derived CDR1 and CDR2 are SQVTM and ANQGSEA. This CDR3 comprises 14 residues. The trim removed 6 bases at V and 0 bases at J, leaving 4 bases unmatched. The CDR3 DNA is TGCAGCGTGGGGACAGGAAGCTCCTACAATGAGCAGTTCTTC. Encoded protein: CSVGTGSSYNEQFF.

The chain uses TRBV28 and TRBJ1-5; 9 bases line up with TRBD1. V lost 6 bases to trimming and J lost 0 bases; unmatched junction nucleotides: 15. Germline V gene data show CDR1 as MDHEN and CDR2 as SYDVKM. The CDR3 sequence is 19 residues long. The chain's CDR3 is CASRPWGQGIRVSNQPQHF. The CDR3 DNA is TGTGCCAGCAGGCCCTGGGGACAGGGAATAAGAGTTAGCAATCAGCCCCAGCATTTT.

The V call is TRBV11-2, the J call TRBJ2-1, with D unresolved. Germline V gives CDR1 SGHAT, CDR2 FQNNGV. The CDR3 has 14 amino acids. The V end was cut by 4 bases, the J end by 10 bases, with 17 bases between. This CDR3 reads CASSSPTKFWEQFF. CDR3 in DNA: TGTGCCAGCAGCTCCCCCACTAAGTTCTGGGAGCAGTTCTTC.

The genes are TRBV27 and TRBJ2-7; TRBD1 matches at 9 bases. V lost 5 bases to trimming and J lost 6 bases; unmatched junction nucleotides: 8. This CDR3 has 14 residues. Per germline, CDR1 MNHEY and CDR2 SMNVEV (reference sequence). The DNA of the CDR3 is TGTGCCAGCAGTATTCGGGACAGGGTCCCCGAGCAGTACTTC. This sequence encodes CASSIRDRVPEQYF.

The rearrangement joins TRBV19 to TRBJ2-7; 8 bases match TRBD1. Per germline, CDR1 LNHDA and CDR2 SQIVND (reference sequence). This CDR3 comprises 15 residues. V dropped 6 bases and J dropped 3; count of bases not matched to a gene: 10. CDR3 sequence reads: CASRQNQGANYEQYF. CDR3 nucleotide sequence: TGTGCCAGTAGACAGAATCAGGGGGCTAACTACGAGCAGTACTTC.

This clone is a singleton in its sample. V is TRBV29-1 and J is TRBJ1-2; 10 bases map to TRBD1. There are 14 residues in the CDR3. Germline lookup yields CDR1 SQVTM and CDR2 ANQGSEA. Losses at the gene ends were 4 bases for V and 3 bases for J; bases not matched to a gene: 5. The CDR3 DNA is TGCAGCGTTGCATCCGGGACAGGGGACTATGGCTACACCTTC. Its translation is CSVASGTGDYGYTF.

V usage is TRBV6-6 and J usage is TRBJ2-7; 9 bases fit TRBD2. The CDR3 is made up of 14 amino acids. The V gene end was trimmed by 10 bases and the J gene end by 1 base; junction bases not matched to a gene: 8. Germline V gene lookup returns CDR1 MNHNY and CDR2 SVGAGI (reference sequence). CDR3 protein: CATCETSGSYEQYF. In DNA form, the CDR3 reads TGTGCCACCTGCGAGACTAGCGGATCCTACGAGCAGTACTTC.

The chain employs TRBV28 and TRBJ2-2; D possibly corresponds to TRBD1 (6 bases). The CDR3 is 15 amino acids. Germline values: CDR1 MDHEN, CDR2 SYDVKM. The V and J ends lost 6 bases and 3 bases respectively, with 14 bases between them. The CDR3 reads CASSRTDGYTGELFF. The CDR3 DNA is TGTGCCAGCAGCCGGACAGATGGATACACCGGGGAGCTGTTTTTT.

The chain carries TRBV27 and TRBJ2-1; 8 bases are shared with TRBD2. Germline loops: CDR1 MNHEY, CDR2 SMNVEV (reference sequence). After removal of 3 bases from V and 5 bases from J, the junction contained 9 bases not matched to a gene. CDR3 length: 16 amino acids. This CDR3 reads CASSFLTSGPHNEQFF. CDR3 nucleotides: TGTGCCAGCAGTTTCCTTACTAGCGGCCCCCACAATGAGCAGTTCTTC.

The chain employs TRBV6-5 and TRBJ2-7; 11 bases are shared with TRBD2. This CDR3 is built from 16 residues. J gave up 0 bases and V 4 bases, and 5 bases lay outside the gene matches. Germline CDR1 is MNHEY and CDR2 is SVGAGI. CDR3 protein: CASSFLTSGDSYEQYF. Here the CDR3 DNA reads TGTGCCAGCAGTTTCTTGACTAGCGGGGACTCCTACGAGCAGTACTTC.

The rearrangement links TRBV6-5 to TRBJ2-1, with 8 positions matching TRBD1. J lost 1 base, V lost 8 bases, and 7 bases had no gene match. Germline lookup yields CDR1 MNHEY and CDR2 SVGAGI. The CDR3 has 15 amino acids. CDR3 in amino acids: CASLKTGGSYNEQFF. As DNA, the CDR3 is TGTGCCAGCTTGAAAACAGGGGGATCCTACAATGAGCAGTTCTTC.

CDR3 sequence (DNA): TGTGCCAGCAGTTTATTGGGAGATTACAATGAGCAGTTCTTC. Amino acid sequence: CASSLLGDYNEQFF. This chain links TRBV28 with TRBJ2-1, with D perhaps matching TRBD2 (5 bases). Trimming removed 1 base at V and 4 bases at J, with 8 bases between. Per the germline V gene, CDR1 is MDHEN and CDR2 is SYDVKM. The CDR3 extends over 14 amino acids.

The chain links TRBV5-1 to TRBJ2-1; TRBD2 matches at 8 bases. There are 14 residues in the CDR3. Looked up from germline, CDR1 is SGHRS and CDR2 is YFSETQ. Germline trimming cut 4 bases from V and 8 bases from J; bases unmatched to any gene: 8. This CDR3 reads CASSPPGTSDEQFF. CDR3 in DNA: TGCGCCAGCAGCCCTCCCGGGACTAGTGATGAGCAGTTCTTC.

J is TRBJ1-4 and V is TRBV28, with TRBD1 as a possible D gene (6 bases). CDR3 length equals 16 residues. The germline V gene has CDR1 MDHEN and CDR2 SYDVKM. The ends were cut back, 4 bases at V and 5 bases at J, with 17 bases in the middle. CDR3 region: CASSWSPEQGNEKLFF. CDR3 sequence (DNA): TGTGCCAGCAGTTGGAGTCCCGAGCAGGGGAATGAAAAACTGTTTTTT.

This sequence joins TRBV6-5 and TRBJ1-1; 7 nucleotides match TRBD1. The CDR3 has 14 amino acids. The ends lost 5 bases at V and 4 bases at J; junction bases unmatched: 7. CDR1 is MNHEY, CDR2 SVGAGI, per germline. CDR3 protein: CASSARGSRTEAFF. The CDR3 coding sequence is TGTGCCAGCAGTGCCAGGGGGAGCCGCACTGAAGCTTTCTTT.

This rearrangement joins TRBV5-1 to TRBJ1-1; perhaps TRBD1 as D (5 bases). The germline CDR1 and CDR2 sequences are SGHRS and YFSETQ. The CDR3 is 15 residues long. V was shortened by 0 bases and J by 1 base, with 10 bases between the two germline ends. CDR3 DNA: TGCGCCAGCAGCTTGGGGCCCGACAGGAACACTGAAGCTTTCTTT. Its protein product is CASSLGPDRNTEAFF.

The genes are TRBV5-4 and TRBJ1-2; D gene uncertain. Trimming removed 1 base at V and 7 bases at J, with 11 bases between. The CDR3 loop spans 13 amino acids. Germline CDR1 reads SGHNT; CDR2 reads YYREEE (reference sequence). The CDR3 coding sequence is TGTGCCAGCAGCTTGTTCAGCGTGATTGGCTACACCTTC. This translates into CASSLFSVIGYTF.

This chain connects TRBV5-4 to TRBJ1-2; the D is unclear. Germline CDR1 reads SGHNT; CDR2 reads YYREEE (reference sequence). The CDR3 is 14 residues long. Trimming cost V 4 bases and J 0 bases, with 10 bases left between them. CDR3 protein: CASSRESPNYGYTF. CDR3 DNA sequence: TGTGCCAGCAGCCGGGAGTCCCCTAACTATGGCTACACCTTC.